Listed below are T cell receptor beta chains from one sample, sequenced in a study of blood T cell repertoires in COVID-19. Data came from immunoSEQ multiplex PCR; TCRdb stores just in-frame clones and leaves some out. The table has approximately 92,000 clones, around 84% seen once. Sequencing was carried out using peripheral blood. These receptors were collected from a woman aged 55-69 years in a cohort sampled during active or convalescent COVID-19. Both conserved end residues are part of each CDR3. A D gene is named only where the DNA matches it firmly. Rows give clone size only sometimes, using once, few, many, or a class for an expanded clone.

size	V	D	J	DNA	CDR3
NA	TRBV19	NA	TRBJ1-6	TGTGCCAGTAGAGGACAGCCGGTGTTATCACCCCTCCACTTT	CASRGQPVLSPLHF
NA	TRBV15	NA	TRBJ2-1	TGTGCCACCAGCAGAGGTCCCCGTGCAGAGGGTTCCTACAATGAGCAGTTCTTC	CATSRGPRAEGSYNEQFF
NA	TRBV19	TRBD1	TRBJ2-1	TGTGCCAGTAGTCTGACCGGGACAGGGGGCTACAATGAGCAGTTCTTC	CASSLTGTGGYNEQFF
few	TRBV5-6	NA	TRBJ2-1	TGTGCCAGCAGCCCTCAAGACAGAACCAATGAGCAGTTCTTC	CASSPQDRTNEQFF
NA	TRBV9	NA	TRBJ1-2	TGTGCCAGCAGCGTAGACATTAACTATGGCTACACCTTC	CASSVDINYGYTF
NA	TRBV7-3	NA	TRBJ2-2	TGTGCCAGCAGCTTATCCAGGAACACCGGGGAGCTGTTTTTT	CASSLSRNTGELFF
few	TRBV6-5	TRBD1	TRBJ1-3	TGTGCCATCACAGGGGAAGTAGGAAACACCATATATTTT	CAITGEVGNTIYF
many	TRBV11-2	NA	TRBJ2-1	TGTGCCAGCAGCTTATCTCACGGGGGCTACAATGAGCAGTTCTTC	CASSLSHGGYNEQFF
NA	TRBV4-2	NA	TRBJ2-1	TGTGCCAGCAGCCAAGACGACACAACCTACAATGAGCAGTTCTTC	CASSQDDTTYNEQFF
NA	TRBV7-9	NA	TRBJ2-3	TGTGCCAGCAGCTACCCAATGGACACCTCCGGCACAGATACGCAGTATTTT	CASSYPMDTSGTDTQYF
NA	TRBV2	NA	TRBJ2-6	TGTGCCAGCAGTGACTTCCCCGGGGCCAACGTCCTGACTTTC	CASSDFPGANVLTF
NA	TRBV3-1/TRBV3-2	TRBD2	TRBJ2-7	TGTGCCAGCAGCCCCCGCTCAGCTAGCGGGGGGGCCTACGAGCAGTACTTC	CASSPRSASGGAYEQYF
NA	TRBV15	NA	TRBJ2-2	TGTGCCACCAGCAGAGGTAGTGGCGGGGAGCTGTTTTTT	CATSRGSGGELFF
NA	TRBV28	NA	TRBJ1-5	TGTGCCAGCAGTTTTCAGGGATTATATCAGCCCCAGCATTTT	CASSFQGLYQPQHF
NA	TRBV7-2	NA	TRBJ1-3	TGTGCCAGCAGCTTAGCCCAGACAGTCTCTGGAAACACCATATATTTT	CASSLAQTVSGNTIYF
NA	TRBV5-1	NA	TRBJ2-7	TGCGCCAGCAGCTTGAACGGGAACCTGTACGAGCAGTACTTC	CASSLNGNLYEQYF
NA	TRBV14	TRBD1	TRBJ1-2	TGTGCCAGCAGCCCCGACAGGGCCCCGAACTATGGCTACACCTTC	CASSPDRAPNYGYTF
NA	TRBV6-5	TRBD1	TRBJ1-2	TGTGCCAGCAGTTACTCGAAGGGACAGGGGAATAGTGGCTACACCTTC	CASSYSKGQGNSGYTF
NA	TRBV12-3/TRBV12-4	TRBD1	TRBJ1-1	TGTGCCAGCAGGGAACAGGGGGTCACTGAAGCTTTCTTT	CASREQGVTEAFF
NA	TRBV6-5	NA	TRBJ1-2	TGTGCCATCGCCACACAGGGCCTCTATGGCTACACCTTC	CAIATQGLYGYTF
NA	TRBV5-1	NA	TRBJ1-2	TGCGCCAGCAGCTCCTTGACAGGCACCTATGGCTACACCTTC	CASSSLTGTYGYTF
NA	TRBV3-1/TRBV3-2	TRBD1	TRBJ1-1	TGTGCCAGCAGCCAAGCCGGGACAGGGAAGGCTCGGGAAGCTTTCTTT	CASSQAGTGKAREAFF
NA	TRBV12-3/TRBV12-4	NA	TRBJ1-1	TGTGCCAGCAGTTTGGGGCCATATACCGAAGCTTTCTTT	CASSLGPYTEAFF
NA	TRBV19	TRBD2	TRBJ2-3	TGTGCCAGTAGTATCATCGGCGGGGGGATCACAGATACGCAGTATTTT	CASSIIGGGITDTQYF
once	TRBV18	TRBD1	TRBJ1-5	TGTGCCAGCTCCCGTGGGACAGTCGAAAATCAGCCCCAGCATTTT	CASSRGTVENQPQHF
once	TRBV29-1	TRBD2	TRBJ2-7	TGCAGCGTCCGCAATAGCGGGAACGAGCAGTACTTC	CSVRNSGNEQYF
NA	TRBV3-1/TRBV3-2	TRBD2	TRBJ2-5	TGTGCCAGCAGCCTACGACTAGCGGGGGGGCCGGGGCAAGAGACCCAGTACTTC	CASSLRLAGGPGQETQYF